A single sample is the source of the 27 T cell receptor beta chains below, sequenced in a study of shared T cell receptors in the human thymus. Generated by immunoSEQ multiplex PCR, the TCRdb table keeps only in-frame clones and is missing some. The table shows roughly 500,000 clones, with roughly 74% occurring only once. These data were also filed under a second study, of human thymus T cells.

The material sequenced was thymocytes. The receptors here all came from a boy under two years old with a congenital heart defect.

This rearrangement joins TRBV6-1 to TRBJ2-7, with TRBD2 matching 8 bases. Germline V gene lookup returns CDR1 MNHNS and CDR2 SASEGT. This CDR3 comprises 14 residues. V shed 7 bases, J shed 5 bases, and the junction held 10 bases outside the gene matches. CDR3 DNA: TGTGCCAGCAAGGGGCGGGAGGCCCCCCACGAGCAGTACTTC. Translated, it gives CASKGREAPHEQYF.

V gene TRBV10-3 combines with J gene TRBJ2-7, with 9 bases matching TRBD1. The CDR3 totals 21 residues. Germline values: CDR1 ENHRY, CDR2 SYGVKD. J gave up 6 bases and V 2 bases, and 26 bases lay outside the gene matches. CDR3 sequence (DNA): TGTGCCATCAGTGAGACCGATAGCCGGGACAGGGTCTTAAGGACGAGGTGCGAGCAGTACTTC. Its protein is CAISETDSRDRVLRTRCEQYF.

The CDR3 nucleotides are TGTGCCAGCAGACCGCACAGGGGGCGACCCTATGGCTACACCTTC. It codes for CASRPHRGRPYGYTF. V is TRBV5-4 and J is TRBJ1-2; 9 bases are shared with TRBD1. The trim removed 5 bases at V and 4 bases at J, leaving 9 bases unmatched. The length of the CDR3 is 15 residues. Germline V gene lookup returns CDR1 SGHNT and CDR2 YYREEE (reference sequence).

This rearrangement joins TRBV30 to TRBJ2-3; 7 bases map to TRBD2. The CDR3 extends over 18 amino acids. V lost 2 bases, J lost 0 bases, and 14 bases stayed unmatched. Germline CDR1 reads GTSNPN; CDR2 reads SVGIG (reference sequence). The CDR3 loop reads CAWSRPGGLPLSTDTQYF. In nucleotides, the CDR3 is TGTGCCTGGAGTAGGCCGGGAGGCCTCCCTCTAAGCACAGATACGCAGTATTTT.

In DNA form, the CDR3 reads TGCGCCAGCAGCTTGGGGAACTTAAAAAGGGATAGCGGGCCCTCCTACGAGCAGTACTTC. Its translation: CASSLGNLKRDSGPSYEQYF. V is TRBV5-1 and J is TRBJ2-7, with 7 bases lining up with TRBD2. V was clipped by 0 bases and J by 0 bases; unmatched bases: 18. The germline V gene encodes CDR1 SGHRS and CDR2 YFSETQ. The CDR3 is 20 residues long.

The chain employs TRBV29-1 and TRBJ2-5; no clear D gene. The CDR3 totals 15 residues. V was clipped by 1 base and J by 4 bases, with 16 bases between them. Germline CDR1 reads SQVTM; CDR2 reads ANQGSEA. CDR3 protein: CSVEAPGSGPETQYF. CDR3 nucleotide sequence: TGCAGCGTTGAAGCGCCGGGTAGTGGCCCAGAGACCCAGTACTTC.

J is TRBJ2-5 and V is TRBV29-1; tentatively, D is TRBD2 (7 bases). The V gene's germline CDR1 is SQVTM and CDR2 ANQGSEA. The CDR3 is 14 amino acids. Trimming stripped 3 bases from V and 2 bases from J, with 13 bases between. DNA of the CDR3: TGCAGCGTTGAGGGCGGGGGCTCACAAGAGACCCAGTACTTC. This codes for CSVEGGGSQETQYF.

The CDR3 here is CASSQDAFRDSQEVGEQFF. CDR3 nucleotides: TGTGCCAGCAGCCAAGACGCCTTCCGGGACTCCCAGGAAGTAGGTGAGCAGTTCTTC. The genes are TRBV4-2 and TRBJ2-1, with D perhaps matching TRBD2 (6 bases). V was cut by 0 bases and J by 9 bases, with 27 bases left in between. CDR3 length: 19 residues. The germline V gene has CDR1 LGHNA and CDR2 YNFKEQ.

The V call is TRBV15, the J call TRBJ1-4, with 10 bases matching TRBD1. Germline V lookup: CDR1 LNHNV, CDR2 YYDKDF (reference sequence). The CDR3 extends over 18 amino acids. V gave up 2 bases and J gave up 7 bases; unmatched junction bases: 13. The CDR3 protein is CATSRKPGQGFEGEKLFF. DNA for the CDR3: TGTGCCACCAGCAGAAAACCGGGACAGGGGTTTGAGGGTGAAAAACTGTTTTTT.

The chain links TRBV27 to TRBJ1-5; D gene ambiguous. V dropped 2 bases and J dropped 1 base, with 15 bases sitting between them. CDR1 and CDR2 from the germline V gene are MNHEY and SMNVEV (reference sequence). This CDR3 contains 17 residues. This CDR3 is CASSLKPPSVSNQPQHF. The CDR3 bases are TGTGCCAGCAGTTTAAAACCCCCCTCGGTCAGCAATCAGCCCCAGCATTTT.

This clone has only a few counts. The genes are TRBV5-8 and TRBJ1-4, with 8 bases matching TRBD1. The germline V gene encodes CDR1 SGHTS and CDR2 YDEGEE. Trimming cost V 1 base and J 4 bases; bases outside gene matches: 6. This CDR3 has 16 amino acids. CDR3 in amino acids: CASSLWTGKINEKLFF. The CDR3 nucleotides are TGTGCCAGCAGCTTGTGGACAGGGAAGATTAATGAAAAACTGTTTTTT.

V usage is TRBV23-1 and J usage is TRBJ2-5; 7 nucleotides agree with TRBD1. TRBV23-1 belongs to the ORF category, with a function that is uncertain. This CDR3 has 14 amino acids. V was pared by 0 bases and J by 3 bases, with 1 base of the junction left unmatched. CDR3 sequence: CASSQSDREETQYF. CDR3 nucleotide sequence: TGCGCCAGCAGTCAATCTGACAGGGAAGAGACCCAGTACTTC.

This chain connects TRBV27 to TRBJ1-1; 8 bases match TRBD1. V gave up 7 bases and J gave up 1 base; unmatched junction bases: 8. CDR1 and CDR2 (germline): MNHEY, SMNVEV (reference sequence). There are 15 residues in the CDR3. The CDR3 DNA is TGTGCCAGCATCTCCCACGGGACAGGGAACACTGAAGCTTTCTTT. Protein sequence: CASISHGTGNTEAFF.

This clone was found a few times. CDR3 protein: CASSTGSGANYGYTF. As DNA, the CDR3 is TGTGCCAGCAGTACAGGGTCCGGAGCTAACTATGGCTACACCTTC. The chain links TRBV2 to TRBJ1-2; possibly TRBD1 for D (6 bases). The CDR3 is 15 amino acids. V lost 5 bases and J lost 0, with 13 bases in between. Germline V gene sequence: CDR1 SNHLY, CDR2 FYNNEI.

This clone showed up just a few times. This chain connects TRBV6-1 to TRBJ2-7; no clear D gene. V lost 4 bases and J lost 0, with 4 bases in between. This CDR3 region has 12 residues. Looked up from germline, CDR1 is MNHNS and CDR2 is SASEGT. The CDR3 spells CASSGLSYEQYF. CDR3 coding DNA: TGTGCCAGCAGTGGGCTCTCCTACGAGCAGTACTTC.

The J gene is TRBJ2-6, the V gene TRBV5-4; 7 nucleotides line up with TRBD2. The length of the CDR3 is 19 residues. Trimming at V came to 4 bases and at J to 2 bases, leaving 15 bases not matched to a gene. The germline CDR1 and CDR2 sequences are SGHNT and YYREEE (reference sequence). The CDR3 bases are TGTGCCAGCAGCCCCCAGCGGGACCTCGAGCTCACTGGGGCCAACGTCCTGACTTTC. Translated: CASSPQRDLELTGANVLTF. Full variable domain (missing parts from reference TRBV5-4 and TRBJ2-6): ETGVTQSPTHLIKTRGQQVTLRCSSQSGHNTVSWYQQALGQGPQFIFQYYREEENGRGNFPPRFSGLQFPNYSSELNVNALELDDSALYLCASSPQRDLELTGANVLTFGAGSRLTVL.

The chain links TRBV10-1 to TRBJ2-7; TRBD1 agrees at 7 bases. The ends lost 10 bases at V and 7 bases at J; junction bases unmatched: 19. Germline CDR1 is WNHNN and CDR2 is SYGVQD (reference sequence). The CDR3 covers 15 residues. The DNA for the CDR3 is TGCGCCACCGCACCTACCCGGGACAGCGAGGGGGAGCAGTACTTC. Encoded protein: CATAPTRDSEGEQYF.

The chain couples TRBV28 to TRBJ1-4, with 9 bases aligning to TRBD1. Per germline, CDR1 MDHEN and CDR2 SYDVKM. Trimming took 3 bases from V and 8 from J; bases not matched to a gene: 4. This CDR3 is built from 14 residues. CDR3 amino acids: CASSLGQGREKLFF. The CDR3 region has the DNA TGTGCCAGCAGTTTGGGACAGGGCCGCGAAAAACTGTTTTTT.

The chain uses TRBV4-3 and TRBJ1-4; 7 bases align to TRBD1. Germline assignment: CDR1 LGHNA and CDR2 YSLEER. The trim removed 4 bases at V and 10 bases at J, leaving 12 bases unmatched. CDR3 length: 15 residues. This CDR3 reads CASSRPDRERGKLFF. The DNA for the CDR3 is TGCGCCAGCAGCCGGCCTGACAGGGAGAGGGGAAAACTGTTTTTT.

The CDR3: CASSLEGVGGSGEQYF. CDR3 nucleotides: TGCGCCAGCAGCTTGGAAGGGGTGGGCGGGAGTGGCGAGCAGTACTTC. The chain joins TRBV5-1 to TRBJ2-7; 7 bases line up with TRBD2. In germline, CDR1 is SGHRS, CDR2 YFSETQ. This CDR3 spans 16 amino acids. With 0 bases clipped from V and 6 bases from J, the junction kept 12 bases outside the gene matches.

This clone has more than one count but fewer than ten. CDR3 nucleotides: TGTGCCAGCAGTTTGGACACCGCTAAAGGGAACACTGAAGCTTTCTTT. Protein sequence: CASSLDTAKGNTEAFF. This sequence joins TRBV27 and TRBJ1-1; a weak D match, TRBD1 (5 bases). CDR3 length: 16 amino acids. V was clipped by 3 bases and J by 1 base, with 15 bases between them. CDR1 MNHEY and CDR2 SMNVEV come from the germline V gene (reference sequence).

This clone showed up just once. The V and J genes are TRBV9 and TRBJ2-3; D possibly corresponds to TRBD2 (5 bases). This CDR3 comprises 17 residues. V shed 3 bases and J shed 4 bases, with 21 bases lying between them. The germline V gene has CDR1 SGDLS and CDR2 YYNGEE. The CDR3 region is CASSAPGGGTLADTQYF. CDR3 DNA sequence: TGTGCCAGCAGCGCTCCCGGAGGCGGAACCTTGGCAGATACGCAGTATTTT.

V is TRBV14 and J is TRBJ2-1; 7 bases are shared with TRBD2. This CDR3 has 16 residues. CDR1 is SGHDN and CDR2 is FVKESK in the germline V gene. With V trimmed by 0 bases and J by 6 bases, 8 bases remained unmatched. The DNA of the CDR3 is TGTGCCAGCAGCCAAGATATGTGGGAGGGCCCCAATGAGCAGTTCTTC. Translation gives CASSQDMWEGPNEQFF.

The V gene is TRBV30, the J gene TRBJ2-7; 8 bases align to TRBD2. In germline, CDR1 is GTSNPN, CDR2 SVGIG (reference sequence). There are 13 residues in the CDR3. J gave up 7 bases and V 6 bases, and 11 bases lay outside the gene matches. In nucleotides, the CDR3 is TGTGCCTGCTCCGGGACTAGTCCCTGGGAGCAGTACTTC. This translates into CACSGTSPWEQYF.

The chain has TRBV5-1 and TRBJ1-1, with a tentative D call TRBD1 (5 bases). CDR3 length equals 18 residues. Trimming cost V 5 bases and J 2 bases, with 25 bases left between them. Per the germline V gene, CDR1 is SGHRS and CDR2 is YFSETQ. The CDR3 reads CASRTWEVPTGENTEAFF. The CDR3 DNA is TGCGCCAGCAGAACCTGGGAAGTCCCAACAGGCGAAAACACTGAAGCTTTCTTT.

V usage is TRBV29-1 and J usage is TRBJ2-7; TRBD2 agrees at 14 bases. This CDR3 is built from 14 residues. V lost 3 bases to trimming and J lost 9 bases; unmatched junction nucleotides: 7. The germline V gene encodes CDR1 SQVTM and CDR2 ANQGSEA. The CDR3 DNA follows: TGCAGCGTTGACGCCGGGACTAGCGGGAGAGCGCAGTACTTC. It codes for CSVDAGTSGRAQYF.

With respect to this clone: The DNA is left out, because the CDR3 cannot be placed on it with certainty; the CDR3 is given as TCRdb lists it. The rearrangement joins TRBV2 to TRBJ1-1; TRBD1 was called by the table and not checked on the DNA. Looked up from germline, CDR1 is SNHLY and CDR2 is FYNNEI. The CDR3 spans 13 amino acids, including both terminal residues. The CDR3 here is CASSGADVPEAFF.